This is a list of T cell receptor beta chains from one sample in a study of blood T cell repertoires in COVID-19. Produced via immunoSEQ multiplex PCR; TCRdb's table is partial and in-frame only. The sample holds more than 95,000 clones, around 89% seen once. Material: peripheral blood. Receptor source: a woman between 55 and 75 years old with acute or convalescent COVID-19. Each CDR3 is given with its conserved first and last residue. The D gene is left open where the match is weak. Size values are once, few and many counts, or a class for expanded clones, and some rows have none.

d_call | clone_size | j_call | v_call | cdr3_nt | cdr3_aa
- | - | TRBJ1-6 | TRBV14 | TGTGCCAGCAGCCAAGATCTAAGGGGATCACCCCTCCACTTT | CASSQDLRGSPLHF
TRBD2 | - | TRBJ2-5 | TRBV28 | TGTGCCAGCAGTTTAATGGTAGCGGGAATCGGAGAGACCCAGTACTTC | CASSLMVAGIGETQYF
- | - | TRBJ2-2 | TRBV19 | TGTGCCAGTAGTATAGAAGGTAGCGCGAACACCGGGGAGCTGTTTTTT | CASSIEGSANTGELFF
TRBD2 | - | TRBJ2-7 | TRBV2 | TGTGCCAGCAGCCCCGGACTAGCGGGAGTATACGAGCAGTACTTC | CASSPGLAGVYEQYF
- | - | TRBJ1-1 | TRBV30 | TGTGCCTGGAGTGAGGGGTCCTTCACTGAAGCTTTCTTT | CAWSEGSFTEAFF
- | - | TRBJ1-6 | TRBV4-1 | TGCGCCAGCAGCTTTCAAATAGGGGTGGGGCTCCACTTT | CASSFQIGVGLHF
- | - | TRBJ2-4 | TRBV6-2/TRBV6-3 | TGTGCCAGCAGTTACCCGACATGGATTCAGTACTTC | CASSYPTWIQYF
TRBD1 | - | TRBJ1-6 | TRBV6-2/TRBV6-3 | TGTGCCAGCAGTTTCGGGACAGATAATTCACCCCTCCACTTT | CASSFGTDNSPLHF
- | - | TRBJ2-7 | TRBV29-1 | TGCAGCGTTGTGAGAGACTCCTCCTACGAGCAGTACTTC | CSVVRDSSYEQYF
TRBD1 | - | TRBJ1-2 | TRBV9 | TGTGCCAGCAGCCCACCCACACAGGGGATCGGCTACACCTTC | CASSPPTQGIGYTF
TRBD1 | - | TRBJ1-2 | TRBV28 | TGTGCCAGCAGCCAGGACAGGATAGGCGGCTACACCTTC | CASSQDRIGGYTF
TRBD2 | few | TRBJ2-3 | TRBV5-1 | TGCGCCAGCAGCTCCGGGACTAGCCCTAGCACAGATACGCAGTATTTT | CASSSGTSPSTDTQYF
- | - | TRBJ1-1 | TRBV5-1 | TGCGCCAGCAGCTTGGGAGGGTTGAACACTGAAGCTTTCTTT | CASSLGGLNTEAFF
TRBD1 | - | TRBJ1-5 | TRBV5-1 | TGCGCCAGCAGCTACCCCCGGGACAGAGACTTTTACAATCAGCCCCAGCATTTT | CASSYPRDRDFYNQPQHF
- | - | TRBJ1-6 | TRBV10-2 | TGCGCCAGCAGTCGGACAGCCGAGCTCCAAAATTCACCCCTCCACTTT | CASSRTAELQNSPLHF
TRBD2 | - | TRBJ2-1 | TRBV19 | TGTGCCAGTAGCATCGGGACTAGCGGGAGCATGTTCTTC | CASSIGTSGSMFF
TRBD2 | few | TRBJ2-3 | TRBV5-1 | TGCGCCAGCAGACTAGAACGGGGGACTAATACGCAGTATTTT | CASRLERGTNTQYF
TRBD2 | - | TRBJ2-7 | TRBV28 | TGTGCCAGCCTCACGATAGCGGGGGGGAACTACGAGCAGTACTTC | CASLTIAGGNYEQYF
- | once | TRBJ2-5 | TRBV23-1 | TGCGCCAGCAGTCAATCGGGGCGGCACCAAGAGACCCAGTACTTC | CASSQSGRHQETQYF
TRBD2 | - | TRBJ2-7 | TRBV30 | TGTGCCTGGAGGGAGGGACTAGCGCCTTTAACGGGGCAGTACTTC | CAWREGLAPLTGQYF
- | - | TRBJ1-2 | TRBV6-5 | TGTGCCAGCAGTTTTGCCGACAGGCGTTTAAGGGGCTACACCTTC | CASSFADRRLRGYTF
- | - | TRBJ1-2 | TRBV4-2 | TGTGCCAGCAGCCAAGACGCAGGGAAAATGGATGGCTACACCTTC | CASSQDAGKMDGYTF
TRBD1 | once | TRBJ1-5 | TRBV6-2/TRBV6-3 | TGTGCCAGCAGTTACTTTCCCCGACAGGGCAGGGGCAATCAGCCCCAGCATTTT | CASSYFPRQGRGNQPQHF
- | - | TRBJ1-3 | TRBV15 | TGTGCCACCAGCAGAGGGTCCAGCTCTGGAAACACCATATATTTT | CATSRGSSSGNTIYF
TRBD2 | - | TRBJ2-2 | TRBV7-3 | TGTGCCAGCAGCTTACAGAGCGGGAGGGCCCCCGGGGAGCTGTTTTTT | CASSLQSGRAPGELFF
TRBD2 | - | TRBJ2-1 | TRBV6-5 | TGTGCCAGCAGTCGACTAGCGGCCTACAATGAGCAGTTCTTC | CASSRLAAYNEQFF
TRBD1 | - | TRBJ2-5 | TRBV6-6 | TGTGCCAGCAGTCCGTTACCCCGGACAGGGAAAGAGACCCAGTACTTC | CASSPLPRTGKETQYF
TRBD1 | - | TRBJ1-2 | TRBV7-9 | TGTGCCAGCAGCTTGACCTCTGGGACAGGGCAAAGCTATGGCTACACCTTC | CASSLTSGTGQSYGYTF
TRBD1 | - | TRBJ1-3 | TRBV29-1 | TGCAGCGTTGAAGGGGGACAGGGGGTTGGAAACACCATATATTTT | CSVEGGQGVGNTIYF
- | - | TRBJ1-6 | TRBV7-2 | TGTGCCAGCAGCTTGACAGCCTATAATTCACCCCTCCACTTT | CASSLTAYNSPLHF
TRBD2 | - | TRBJ2-3 | TRBV9 | TGTGCCAGCAGCCCTCAGACCGGGAGGGCTACAGATACGCAGTATTTT | CASSPQTGRATDTQYF
TRBD1 | few | TRBJ2-2 | TRBV7-3 | TGTGCCAGCAGCCACCTCACGGGACAGGGGGCCGGGGAGCTGTTTTTT | CASSHLTGQGAGELFF
TRBD1 | - | TRBJ2-6 | TRBV19 | TGTGCCAGTACTGTCGGGACAGGGATACCTGGGGCCAACGTCCTGACTTTC | CASTVGTGIPGANVLTF
TRBD2 | - | TRBJ2-1 | TRBV27 | TGTGCCAGCAGTTTCGGGACTAGCGGTGGGGGGCGGTCTGAGCAGTTCTTC | CASSFGTSGGGRSEQFF
TRBD1 | - | TRBJ1-5 | TRBV2 | TGTGCCAGCAGTGAATGGACAGGGCCAAATCAGCCCCAGCATTTT | CASSEWTGPNQPQHF
TRBD1 | - | TRBJ1-4 | TRBV27 | TGTGCCAGCAGTTTGGGACAGGGGGGTGAAAAACTGTTTTTT | CASSLGQGGEKLFF
- | once | TRBJ1-1 | TRBV19 | TGTGCCAGTAGTCCCCCGGGACTTATGAACACTGAAGCTTTCTTT | CASSPPGLMNTEAFF
TRBD2 | - | TRBJ2-5 | TRBV11-3 | TGTGCCAGCAGCCCAGGGTGGGCGGCTAGCGGGAGTTGGGAGACCCAGTACTTC | CASSPGWAASGSWETQYF
TRBD2 | - | TRBJ2-7 | TRBV5-1 | TGCGCCAGCAGCCCGGGCGTTAGCGGGAGAGGCTACGAGCAGTACTTC | CASSPGVSGRGYEQYF
TRBD1 | - | TRBJ1-1 | TRBV15 | TGTGCCACCAGCAGAGGGACAGGGAGGACTGAAGCTTTCTTT | CATSRGTGRTEAFF
TRBD1 | - | TRBJ1-4 | TRBV19 | TGTGCCAGTAGTATAGACAGGGGGAAGGAAAAACTGTTTTTT | CASSIDRGKEKLFF
- | - | TRBJ2-5 | TRBV30 | TGTGCCTGGAGGGCCGGGGGAGAGACCCAGTACTTC | CAWRAGGETQYF
- | - | TRBJ1-2 | TRBV5-1 | TGCGCCAGCAGCTTGGATACCGGGAGCTTGAATGGCTACACCTTC | CASSLDTGSLNGYTF
TRBD1 | once | TRBJ1-4 | TRBV29-1 | TGCAGCGCGCTCGGGACAGTACATGAAAAACTGTTTTTT | CSALGTVHEKLFF
TRBD1 | - | TRBJ1-2 | TRBV29-1 | TGCAGCGTTGAAGTTTACAGGGGGCAAGGTGGCTACACCTTC | CSVEVYRGQGGYTF
TRBD2 | - | TRBJ2-1 | TRBV25-1 | TGTGCCAGCAGTGAGAGGACTAGCGGGAACAATGAGCAGTTCTTC | CASSERTSGNNEQFF
- | once | TRBJ2-1 | TRBV3-1/TRBV3-2 | TGTGCCAGCAGCCAAGAGTTTAACCCCAGCTCCTACAATGAGCAGTTCTTC | CASSQEFNPSSYNEQFF
- | - | TRBJ1-6 | TRBV7-9 | TGTGCCAGCAGCTTGGCTGACAGGAATAATTCACCCCTCCACTTT | CASSLADRNNSPLHF
- | few | TRBJ1-5 | TRBV3-1/TRBV3-2 | TGTGCCAGCAGCCAAGGGCAGTTGGATCAGCCCCAGCATTTT | CASSQGQLDQPQHF
TRBD2 | - | TRBJ2-1 | TRBV5-4 | TGTGCCAGCAGCTGGAAAAGGGGGACTAGCGGGAGTATGAACAATGAGCAGTTCTTC | CASSWKRGTSGSMNNEQFF
TRBD1 | - | TRBJ1-5 | TRBV25-1 | TGTGCCAGCAGCTGGGGACAGGGGAATCAGCCCCAGCATTTT | CASSWGQGNQPQHF
- | once | TRBJ2-5 | TRBV5-1 | TGCGCCAGCAGCTTCGACAGTTCCGAAGAGACCCAGTACTTC | CASSFDSSEETQYF
- | - | TRBJ1-3 | TRBV7-2 | TGTGCCAGCAGCTCGGACAGTTTTCCCTCTGGAAACACCATATATTTT | CASSSDSFPSGNTIYF
- | - | TRBJ2-5 | TRBV3-1/TRBV3-2 | TGTGCCAGCAGCCAAGGCCCCGGGAACCAAGAGACCCAGTACTTC | CASSQGPGNQETQYF
TRBD2 | - | TRBJ2-1 | TRBV18 | TGTGCCAGCTCACCAGGCAGTAGCGGGAGGGCCAATGAGCAGTTCTTC | CASSPGSSGRANEQFF